The next 10 T cell receptor beta chains were all read from a single sample in a study of graft-versus-host responses after intestinal transplantation. Clones were sequenced by immunoSEQ multiplex PCR, and TCRdb holds only the in-frame ones, with some missing. Found here are tens of thousands of clones, 90% to 95% of them singletons; the top ten hold 0.22%. Their antigens remain unidentified. The sample in question was unstimulated CD8+ T cells sorted from spleen or lymph node cells, obtained before transplant. Receptor source: a human donor who was the organ donor for an intestinal transplant.

The CDR3 loop is CASGLGETGTEAFF. CDR3 DNA sequence: TGTGCCAGCGGGCTGGGCGAAACGGGGACTGAAGCTTTCTTT. V is TRBV5-4 and J is TRBJ1-1; no firm D call. V was shortened by 7 bases and J by 5 bases, with 18 bases between the two germline ends. The CDR3 spans 14 residues. CDR1 is SGHNT, CDR2 YYREEE, per germline (reference sequence). Based on the CDR3 plus reference TRBV5-4 and TRBJ1-1, the full variable domain is ETGVTQSPTHLIKTRGQQVTLRCSSQSGHNTVSWYQQALGQGPQFIFQYYREEENGRGNFPPRFSGLQFPNYSSELNVNALELDDSALYLCASGLGETGTEAFFGQGTRLTVV.

V usage is TRBV30 and J usage is TRBJ2-3, with D possibly TRBD2 on 7 matching bases. CDR1 and CDR2 from the germline V gene are GTSNPN and SVGIG (reference sequence). This CDR3 spans 14 amino acids. The V end was cut by 4 bases, the J end by 3 bases, with 14 bases between. The CDR3 DNA reads as TGTGCCTGGATCCTCGGGGGGCTGACAGATACGCAGTATTTT. Translating it yields CAWILGGLTDTQYF.

This clone was counted only a few times. The chain joins TRBV6-5 to TRBJ1-1, with TRBD1 identical over 10 bases. Germline V gives CDR1 MNHEY, CDR2 SVGAGI. The CDR3 is 13 amino acids. Trimming took 4 bases from V and 4 from J; bases not matched to a gene: 0. CDR3 bases: TGTGCCAGCAGTTGGACAGGGGGCACTGAAGCTTTCTTT. It encodes CASSWTGGTEAFF.

The chain links TRBV6-6 to TRBJ1-1, with D possibly being TRBD1 (5 bases). There are 14 residues in the CDR3. CDR1 is MNHNY, CDR2 SVGAGI, per germline (reference sequence). V shed 1 base and J shed 3 bases, with 9 bases lying between them. The CDR3 nucleotides are TGTGCCAGCAGTTACTGGGACGGGGACACTGAAGCTTTCTTT. It is translated as CASSYWDGDTEAFF.

V is TRBV27 and J is TRBJ2-3, with 9 nucleotides matching TRBD1. The V and J ends lost 10 bases and 6 bases, in that order; junction bases with no gene match: 14. The CDR3 spans 15 residues. Germline V CDR1 and CDR2: MNHEY, SMNVEV (reference sequence). The CDR3 DNA reads as TGTGCCACAGGGGGGGGACAGGGTGAAGCTGATACGCAGTATTTT. It encodes CATGGGQGEADTQYF.

V and J are TRBV4-1 and TRBJ2-7; the D gene is possibly TRBD2 (5 bases). Trimming shortened V by 4 bases and J by 5 bases, and 15 bases separated the two germline ends. The length of the CDR3 is 14 residues. Germline CDR1 is MGHRA and CDR2 is YSYEKL. CDR3 amino acids: CASSPRVQRDEQYF. The DNA for the CDR3 is TGCGCCAGCAGCCCCCGGGTCCAGAGGGACGAGCAGTACTTC.

This chain joins TRBV11-3 and TRBJ1-3, with 7 bases lining up with TRBD1. Trimming took 0 bases from V and 2 from J; bases not matched to a gene: 1. Per germline, CDR1 SGHNT and CDR2 YENEEA. CDR3 length: 15 amino acids. This CDR3 reads CASSLDGTAGNTIYF. The CDR3 DNA is TGTGCCAGCAGCTTAGATGGGACAGCTGGAAACACCATATATTTT. The full variable domain, completed using reference TRBV11-3 and TRBJ1-3, is EAGVVQSPRYKIIEKKQPVAFWCNPISGHNTLYWYLQNLGQGPELLIRYENEEAVDDSQLPKDRFSAERLKGVDSTLKIQPAELGDSAVYLCASSLDGTAGNTIYFGEGSWLTVV.

About this clone: This sample includes further DNA sequences coding for the same CDR3. V usage is TRBV27 and J usage is TRBJ1-2; no firm D call. From germline, CDR1 is MNHEY and CDR2 SMNVEV (reference sequence). The V gene lost 3 bases and the J gene lost 0 bases, with 5 bases spanning the gap. The CDR3 covers 13 residues. The CDR3 here is CASSFGANYGYTF. In DNA, the CDR3 is TGTGCCAGCAGTTTTGGGGCTAACTATGGCTACACCTTC.

The V gene is TRBV5-1, the J gene TRBJ2-3; D is uncertain. Germline V gene lookup returns CDR1 SGHRS and CDR2 YFSETQ. The V gene lost 4 bases and the J gene lost 5 bases, with 14 bases spanning the gap. The length of the CDR3 is 14 residues. The CDR3 DNA sequence: TGCGCCAGCAGCCACCGGGCTAGGGAAGATACGCAGTATTTT. Its translation is CASSHRAREDTQYF.

The rearrangement uses TRBV6-1 and TRBJ1-6; a possible D gene is TRBD1 (5 bases). The CDR3 totals 15 residues. V lost 5 bases to trimming and J lost 7 bases, with 15 bases between them. Germline CDR1 and CDR2: MNHNS and SASEGT. In DNA form, the CDR3 reads TGTGCCAGCAGTCTGGGGCAGGGTTGGAATTCACCCCTCCACTTT. It is translated as CASSLGQGWNSPLHF.